This T cell receptor (beta chain) is drawn from a study of T cells in Graves' hyperthyroidism and ophthalmopathy. This CDR3 is built from 13 residues. Trimming removed 3 bases at V and 6 bases at J, with 12 bases between. Study observations and caveats: Blood also contained most expanded thyroid clonotypes above 0.001.

Graves' hyperthyroidism without ophthalmopathy progression within 18 months was termed stable. Patients aged 18 to 65 had newly diagnosed hyperthyroidism lasting under 2 months. Diagnostic decisions used clinical symptoms, serum thyroxine and TRAb, thyroid ultrasound and orbital computed tomography. TCR beta CDR3 region amplification was performed from RNA transcripts. HTBI primers were employed in a first-round RT-PCR of the TCR CDR3. TCRdb re-analysed the multiplex PCR reads in MiXCR, keeping a single row per CDR3 protein. The table lists 250,000 to 300,000 distinct CDR3 sequences, approximately 14% of them singletons, with roughly 8.2% in the top ten. This clonotype came up many times. Its antigen is undetermined.

This chain joins TRBV12-3 or TRBV12-4 and TRBJ2-7, with D possibly TRBD2 on 6 matching bases. The clonotype was recovered from a middle-aged woman with Graves' hyperthyroidism. Sequencing was performed on blood. CDR3 sequence (DNA): TGTGCCAGCAGTTTGGCGGGAAATCTCGAGCAGTACTTC. Translated, it gives CASSLAGNLEQYF.